This T cell receptor (beta chain) was found in a study of shared clonotypes between healthy human individuals. The germline V gene encodes CDR1 SGDLS and CDR2 YYNGEE. This CDR3 has 15 amino acids. Trimming removed 0 bases from V and 2 bases from J, with 9 bases in between. On this clone: Its antigen is unknown.

The data were produced by immunoSEQ multiplex PCR, yet TCRdb's version contains in-frame clones alone and is incomplete. The table has approximately 2.1 million clones, over 90% seen once. Points from the study as a whole: It was the non-shared clonotypes that had lower generation probabilities than clonotypes shared by all four donors.

J is TRBJ2-1 and V is TRBV9; no firm D call. The TCR was taken from a young man in good health. Some clones in this sample may be carry-over from other donors' samples. Sequencing was done on a sample of naive CD4+ T cells from PBMCs. Subset noted: CD45RA+ positively selected. This chain's CDR3 is CASSVDGSTYNEQFF. The CDR3 DNA reads as TGTGCCAGCAGCGTAGATGGTAGTACCTACAATGAGCAGTTCTTC.